These 2 T cell receptor beta chains originate from one sample sequenced in a study of T-cell reconstitution after alpha-beta-depleted transplantation in children. Unique molecular identifiers were incorporated into the prepared TCRbeta library. TCRdb re-derived calls from the PCR reads in MiXCR, one entry per CDR3 protein. This sample has about 280,000 distinct CDR3 sequences; around a tenth occur once, and the top ten carry around 22%. The sample in question was peripheral blood, obtained 180 days after TCRalphabeta/CD19-depleted stem cell transplant. Source of these receptors: a male patient aged 2 to 10 who had a stem cell transplant for chronic granulomatous disease, so the T cells may come from the graft donor.

This clonotype was found many times. This chain links TRBV6-1 with TRBJ2-7; 10 bases are a match to TRBD2. CDR1 is MNHNS, CDR2 SASEGT, per germline. V shed 6 bases, J shed 2 bases, and the junction held 4 bases outside the gene matches. This CDR3 is 14 amino acids long. Written as DNA, the CDR3 is TGTGCCAGCAGACTAGCGGGATCGACCTACGAGCAGTACTTC. Encoded protein: CASRLAGSTYEQYF.

This clonotype was observed a few times. The chain links TRBV30 to TRBJ1-2; D unclear. This CDR3 has 15 amino acids. The V end was cut by 1 base, the J end by 2 bases, with 14 bases between. Per the germline V gene, CDR1 is GTSNPN and CDR2 is SVGIG (reference sequence). The CDR3 reads CAWSEVGIANYGYTF. The CDR3 region has the DNA TGTGCCTGGAGTGAAGTGGGGATAGCAAACTATGGCTACACCTTC.